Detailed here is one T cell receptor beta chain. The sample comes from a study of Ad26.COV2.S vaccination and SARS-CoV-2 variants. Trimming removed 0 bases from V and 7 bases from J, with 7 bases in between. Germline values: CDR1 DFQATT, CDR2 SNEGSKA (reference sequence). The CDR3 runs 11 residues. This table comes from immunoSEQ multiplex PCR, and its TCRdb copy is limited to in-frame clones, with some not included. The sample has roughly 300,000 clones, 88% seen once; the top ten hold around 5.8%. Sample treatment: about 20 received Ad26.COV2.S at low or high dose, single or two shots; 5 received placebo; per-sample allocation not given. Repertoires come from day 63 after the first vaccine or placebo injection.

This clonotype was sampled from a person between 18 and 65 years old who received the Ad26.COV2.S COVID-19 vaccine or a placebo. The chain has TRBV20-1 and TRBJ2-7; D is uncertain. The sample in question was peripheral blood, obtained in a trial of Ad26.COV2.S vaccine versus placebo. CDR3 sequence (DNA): TGCAGTGCTAGAGATCTTCGGGAGCAGTACTTC. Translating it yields CSARDLREQYF.